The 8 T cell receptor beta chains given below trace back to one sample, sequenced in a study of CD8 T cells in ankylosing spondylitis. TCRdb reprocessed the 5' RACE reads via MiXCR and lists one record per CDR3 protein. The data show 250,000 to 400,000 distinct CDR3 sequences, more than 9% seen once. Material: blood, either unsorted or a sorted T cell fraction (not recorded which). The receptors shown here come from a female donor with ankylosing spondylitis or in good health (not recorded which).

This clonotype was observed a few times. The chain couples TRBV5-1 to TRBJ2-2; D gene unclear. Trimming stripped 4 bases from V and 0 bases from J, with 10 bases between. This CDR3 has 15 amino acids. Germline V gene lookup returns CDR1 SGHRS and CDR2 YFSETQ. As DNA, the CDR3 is TGCGCCAGCAGCCCGGACGGGTCGAACACCGGGGAGCTGTTTTTT. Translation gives CASSPDGSNTGELFF.

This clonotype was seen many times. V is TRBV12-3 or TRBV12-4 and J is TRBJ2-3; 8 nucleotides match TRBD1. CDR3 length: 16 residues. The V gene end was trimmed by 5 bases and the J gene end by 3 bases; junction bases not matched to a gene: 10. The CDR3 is CASSPGTGESTDTQYF. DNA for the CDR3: TGTGCCAGCAGTCCAGGGACAGGAGAGAGTACAGATACGCAGTATTTT.

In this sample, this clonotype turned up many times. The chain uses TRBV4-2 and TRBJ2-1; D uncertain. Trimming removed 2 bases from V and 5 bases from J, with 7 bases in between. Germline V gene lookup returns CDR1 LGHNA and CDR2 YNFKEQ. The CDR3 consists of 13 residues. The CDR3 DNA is TGTGCCAGCAGCCAACCGTTGAACAATGAGCAGTTCTTC. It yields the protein CASSQPLNNEQFF.

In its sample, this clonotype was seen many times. The CDR3 nucleotides are TGTGCCAGCACACAGGGGGCGGAATACGAGCAGTACTTC. Its translation is CASTQGAEYEQYF. The V and J genes are TRBV10-3 and TRBJ2-7; 9 bases agree with TRBD1. CDR1 is ENHRY, CDR2 SYGVKD, per germline. This CDR3 spans 13 amino acids. V lost 10 bases, J lost 4 bases, and 8 bases stayed unmatched.

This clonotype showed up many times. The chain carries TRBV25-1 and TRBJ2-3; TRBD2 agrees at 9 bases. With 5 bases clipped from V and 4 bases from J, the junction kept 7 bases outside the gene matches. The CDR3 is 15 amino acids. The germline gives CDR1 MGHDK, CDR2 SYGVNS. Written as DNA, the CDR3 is TGTGCCAGCAGTCTTAGCGGGAGCTTCTCAGATACGCAGTATTTT. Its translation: CASSLSGSFSDTQYF.

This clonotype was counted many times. The CDR3 DNA is TGCAGTGCTAGGCCAGGACAGGGCAATTCACCCCTCCACTTT. It is translated as CSARPGQGNSPLHF. The chain recombines TRBV20-1 with TRBJ1-6; 8 nucleotides line up with TRBD1. The CDR3 contains 14 residues. Germline loops: CDR1 DFQATT, CDR2 SNEGSKA (reference sequence). V shed 3 bases and J 7 bases; nucleotides not matched to a gene: 5.

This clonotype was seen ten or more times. In nucleotides, the CDR3 is TGTGCCAGCAGTATAACCGAGAACACTGAAGCTTTCTTT. Residues: CASSITENTEAFF. The gene calls are TRBV12-3 or TRBV12-4 and TRBJ1-1; D is undetermined. The V end was cut by 5 bases, the J end by 1 base, with 8 bases between. The CDR3 spans 13 residues.

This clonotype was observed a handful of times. The CDR3 loop is CASSVGSSGADTQYF. In DNA, the CDR3 is TGTGCCAGCAGCGTAGGATCTAGCGGGGCAGATACGCAGTATTTT. The chain joins TRBV9 to TRBJ2-3; 9 bases agree with TRBD2. Trimming took 0 bases from V and 4 from J; bases not matched to a gene: 3. CDR1 is SGDLS, CDR2 YYNGEE, per germline. The CDR3 loop spans 15 amino acids. Full variable domain (remainder filled in from reference TRBV9 and TRBJ2-3): DSGVTQTPKHLITATGQRVTLRCSPRSGDLSVYWYQQSLDQGLQFLIQYYNGEERAKGNILERFSAQQFPDLHSELNLSSLELGDSALYFCASSVGSSGADTQYFGPGTRLTVL.